This T cell receptor beta chain was recovered during a study of early T cells in non-severe SARS-CoV-2 infection (dated by TCRdb to the early 2020s). About the study as a whole: Bulk RNA from unsorted whole blood was used for TCR sequencing, so alpha and beta chains could not be paired.

Receptor libraries were prepared by 5' RACE. The sequencer was a NextSeq 500. In the TCR library protocol, unique molecular identifiers were attached to individual cDNA molecules to correct for PCR bias and sequencing error. Sequencing covered both TCR alpha and beta chains, and within each sample the abundances of alpha and beta sequences were tightly co-correlated. For the original study's pipeline: Decombinator V4 was used to annotate TCR sequences for V gene, J gene and CDR3. Expanded TCRs were defined as changing significantly between any two time points under a Poisson model with p below 0.0001. TCR abundances were normalised to the total number of TCRs sequenced per sample and were expressed as counts per million. VDJdb, accessed on 1 November 2021, was searched for TCRs annotated for CMV, EBV and SARS-CoV-2, and TCRs annotated for more than one antigen were excluded. TCRdb reran the public reads through fastp at Q25 and MiXCR, keeping productive beta chains. Each CDR3 protein gets just one entry, which takes the most common genes and DNA from the rows behind it. V and J calls and clone size were set by TCRdb, not the authors. The sample table holds approximately 65,000 distinct CDR3 sequences, of which roughly 13% were seen once. The leading ten clones occupy roughly an eighth of the sample.

A note on this clonotype: Its antigen is still unknown. Per-base qualities were not stored, and no clone one base away is much larger.

What the authors observed across the whole study: Matching against VDJdb was skewed toward anti-spike CD8 responses, likely underestimated virus-specific expansions, and missed private and CD4 specificities.

Set within a cohort of healthcare workers in London, UK, this nested case-control study involved weekly PCR testing of nasopharyngeal swabs along with blood sampling. Healthcare workers were recruited between 23 and 31 March 2020, during the week of the UK lockdown, and were followed weekly for up to about 15 weeks. The receptor was derived from an adult who was a healthcare worker with PCR-confirmed SARS-CoV-2 infection or an uninfected control (not recorded which). Sequencing used whole blood.

The DNA sequence reads TGTGCCTCCGGGGAACAGGGGGCAACTGAAGCTTTCTTT. Its translation is CASGEQGATEAFF. The rearranged chain carries TRBV6-6 and TRBJ1-1; 9 nucleotides in the junction match TRBD1. V trim: 11 bases; J trim: 5 bases; unmatched bases: 9. Looking up the germline V gene (reference sequence) yields CDR1 MNHNY and CDR2 SVGAGI. Spanning cysteine to phenylalanine, the CDR3 consists of 13 amino acids. The read is trimmed to its CDR3 DNA, 39 bases read in frame from base 1.